What follows are 26 T cell receptor beta chains derived from one specimen sequenced in a study of early T cells in non-severe SARS-CoV-2 infection. One entry per CDR3 protein, called by TCRdb with MiXCR from the 5' RACE reads. The sample yields over 70,000 distinct CDR3 sequences, approximately 14% seen once. The input for sequencing was whole blood, taken at baseline. These receptors were taken from an adult who was a healthcare worker with PCR-confirmed SARS-CoV-2 infection or an uninfected control (not recorded which).

The V gene is TRBV7-2, the J gene TRBJ1-5; D is unclear. Trimming left V 6 bases short and J 4 bases short, with 7 bases between. The length of the CDR3 is 12 residues. CDR1 is SGHTA and CDR2 is FQGNSA in the germline V gene. CDR3 amino acids: CASSRANQPQHF. In DNA, the CDR3 is TGTGCCAGCAGTCGTGCGAATCAGCCCCAGCATTTT.

This clonotype was counted ten times or more. The rearrangement links TRBV29-1 to TRBJ2-3, with 9 bases aligning to TRBD2. CDR1 and CDR2 (germline): SQVTM, ANQGSEA. There are 15 residues in the CDR3. V lost 5 bases and J lost 4; bases outside the gene matches: 10. The CDR3 sequence: CSVRGSGRGADTQYF. In DNA form, the CDR3 reads TGCAGCGTTAGGGGTAGCGGGAGAGGGGCAGATACGCAGTATTTT.

This clonotype was seen many times. The chain recombines TRBV18 with TRBJ1-2, with D unclear. Germline lookup yields CDR1 KGHSH and CDR2 LQKENI. CDR3 length: 14 residues. The ends were cut back, 1 base at V and 4 bases at J, with 10 bases in the middle. The chain's CDR3 is CASSPRKNPYGYTF. CDR3 DNA sequence: TGTGCCAGCTCACCACGGAAGAACCCCTATGGCTACACCTTC.

This clonotype has just a few counts. This sequence joins TRBV20-1 and TRBJ1-2; D is ambiguous. Germline CDR1 is DFQATT and CDR2 is SNEGSKA (reference sequence). CDR3 size: 13 residues. V was cut by 1 base and J by 5 bases, with 11 bases left in between. The CDR3 protein is CSARAPGEYGYTF. CDR3 bases: TGCAGTGCTAGAGCCCCTGGGGAATATGGCTACACCTTC.

This clonotype was observed many times. The chain is built from TRBV20-1 and TRBJ2-3; 9 positions match TRBD2. V was pared by 1 base and J by 6 bases, with 11 bases of the junction left unmatched. The CDR3 runs to 16 residues. Germline-derived CDR1 and CDR2 are DFQATT and SNEGSKA (reference sequence). The chain's CDR3 is CSARVGTSFFIDTQYF. CDR3 bases: TGCAGTGCTAGAGTTGGGACTAGCTTTTTTATCGATACGCAGTATTTT.

This clonotype has a handful of counts. V and J are TRBV9 and TRBJ2-5; TRBD1 is a possible D gene (5 bases). The CDR3 consists of 15 residues. Germline V lookup: CDR1 SGDLS, CDR2 YYNGEE. V was pared by 0 bases and J by 4 bases, with 13 bases between. CDR3: CASSVDGARVETQYF. The CDR3 nucleotides are TGTGCCAGCAGCGTAGATGGGGCCAGGGTAGAGACCCAGTACTTC. Full variable domain (missing parts from reference TRBV9 and TRBJ2-5): DSGVTQTPKHLITATGQRVTLRCSPRSGDLSVYWYQQSLDQGLQFLIQYYNGEERAKGNILERFSAQQFPDLHSELNLSSLELGDSALYFCASSVDGARVETQYFGPGTRLLVL.

Ten or more counts support this clonotype. J is TRBJ2-1 and V is TRBV10-3, with TRBD2 matching over 11 bases. The CDR3 consists of 15 residues. In germline, CDR1 is ENHRY, CDR2 SYGVKD. V shed 6 bases, J shed 4 bases, and the junction held 5 bases outside the gene matches. The CDR3, as DNA: TGTGCCATCAGACCGACTAGCGGGGATTACAATGAGCAGTTCTTC. It specifies CAIRPTSGDYNEQFF.

This clonotype was recorded a few times. The rearrangement joins TRBV2 to TRBJ2-2; D possibly corresponds to TRBD2 (5 bases). Germline V gene sequence: CDR1 SNHLY, CDR2 FYNNEI. Trimming left V 6 bases short and J 5 bases short, with 10 bases between. This CDR3 region has 13 residues. CDR3 loop: CASRFRGTGELFF. The CDR3 nucleotides are TGTGCCAGCAGATTTAGAGGGACCGGGGAGCTGTTTTTT.

This clonotype was seen at least ten times. The chain links TRBV7-8 to TRBJ2-7; D uncertain. The CDR3 covers 16 residues. Between the trimmed V and J ends, which lost 1 base and 2 bases, there was a span of 15 bases. Germline assignment: CDR1 SGHVS and CDR2 FQNEAQ. CDR3 nucleotides: TGTGCCAGCAGCTTAGGCCGGAACATCGAGACCTACGAGCAGTACTTC. Translating gives CASSLGRNIETYEQYF.

This clonotype was counted once. V is TRBV2 and J is TRBJ2-2; TRBD1 agrees at 7 bases. The CDR3 totals 16 residues. The V gene end was trimmed by 4 bases and the J gene end by 2 bases; junction bases not matched to a gene: 7. From germline, CDR1 is SNHLY and CDR2 FYNNEI. This CDR3 reads CASSGPGTANTGELFF. DNA for the CDR3: TGTGCCAGCAGTGGGCCCGGGACAGCTAACACCGGGGAGCTGTTTTTT.

This clonotype has more than one count but fewer than ten. The chain couples TRBV7-9 to TRBJ2-3; D might be TRBD1 or TRBD2, each matching 6 bases. With 5 bases removed from V and 2 bases from J, the gap between germline ends came to 14 bases. Per germline, CDR1 SEHNR and CDR2 FQNEAQ (reference sequence). This CDR3 is built from 15 residues. This chain's CDR3 is CASSPRGVYTDTQYF. In DNA, the CDR3 is TGTGCCAGCAGCCCGAGGGGGGTGTACACAGATACGCAGTATTTT.

This clonotype was found a few times. The CDR3 loop reads CASSPTGTSKETQYF. For the CDR3, the DNA is TGTGCCAGCAGCCCAACCGGGACTAGCAAAGAGACCCAGTACTTC. This chain links TRBV7-3 with TRBJ2-5; TRBD2 matches 9 bases. Losses at the gene ends were 5 bases for V and 3 bases for J; bases not matched to a gene: 7. This CDR3 spans 15 amino acids. Germline loops: CDR1 SGHTA, CDR2 FQGTGA.

The chain links TRBV7-3 to TRBJ1-1; D is perhaps TRBD1 (6 bases). The germline gives CDR1 SGHTA, CDR2 FQGTGA. V gave up 5 bases and J gave up 5 bases, with 12 bases separating them. The CDR3 sequence is 13 residues long. Here the CDR3 DNA reads TGTGCCAGCAGCCCCCAGAGGGGGACTGAAGCTTTCTTT. This translates into CASSPQRGTEAFF.

The genes are TRBV7-2 and TRBJ2-1; D unclear. Germline V gene sequence: CDR1 SGHTA, CDR2 FQGNSA. There are 15 residues in the CDR3. Trimming pared 7 bases from V and 0 bases from J, leaving 13 bases between. In nucleotides, the CDR3 is TGTGCCAGCACCTCCTTGATGGACTCCTACAATGAGCAGTTCTTC. This gives the protein CASTSLMDSYNEQFF. The full variable domain, in which reference TRBV7-2 and TRBJ2-1 provide the parts outside the CDR3, is GAGVSQSPSNKVTEKGKDVELRCDPISGHTALYWYRQSLGQGLEFLIYFQGNSAPDKSGLPSDRFSAERTGGSVSTLTIQRTQQEDSAVYLCASTSLMDSYNEQFFGPGTRLTVL.

The sample holds a few counts of this clonotype. The chain has TRBV28 and TRBJ2-5; 11 bases are a match to TRBD1. J was trimmed by 4 bases and V by 5 bases; bases with no gene match: 6. The CDR3 runs to 15 residues. In germline, CDR1 is MDHEN, CDR2 SYDVKM. This CDR3 is CASSPPGQGAETQYF. As DNA, the CDR3 is TGTGCCAGCAGTCCCCCCGGACAGGGGGCAGAGACCCAGTACTTC.

This clonotype has only a few counts. The V and J genes are TRBV11-2 and TRBJ2-7; D ambiguous. The CDR3 has 14 amino acids. Germline CDR1 is SGHAT and CDR2 is FQNNGV. Trimming stripped 3 bases from V and 0 bases from J, with 9 bases between. Written as DNA, the CDR3 is TGTGCCAGCAGCTTCACCGGCTCCTCCTACGAGCAGTACTTC. Translation: CASSFTGSSYEQYF.

The chain uses TRBV20-1 and TRBJ2-1; 14 bases align to TRBD2. CDR1 and CDR2 from the germline V gene are DFQATT and SNEGSKA (reference sequence). This CDR3 comprises 15 residues. Germline trimming cut 6 bases from V and 10 bases from J; bases unmatched to any gene: 11. This chain's CDR3 is CSADTTSGRANEQFF. CDR3 DNA sequence: TGCAGTGCCGACACGACTAGCGGGAGGGCCAACGAGCAGTTCTTC.

CDR3 sequence reads: CASSPGRVRSYEQYF. The CDR3 DNA follows: TGCGCCAGCAGCCCTGGCAGGGTGAGGTCCTACGAGCAGTACTTC. V is TRBV5-1 and J is TRBJ2-7; tentative D call: TRBD1 (5 bases). The germline CDR1 and CDR2 sequences are SGHRS and YFSETQ. Trimming stripped 4 bases from V and 1 base from J, with 15 bases between. The length of the CDR3 is 15 residues. The full variable domain, with the rest looked up from reference TRBV5-1 and TRBJ2-7, is KAGVTQTPRYLIKTRGQQVTLSCSPISGHRSVSWYQQTPGQGLQFLFEYFSETQRNKGNFPGRFSGRQFSNSRSEMNVSTLELGDSALYLCASSPGRVRSYEQYFGPGTRLTVT.

The rearrangement uses TRBV30 and TRBJ1-4; D not resolved. Germline CDR1 GTSNPN, CDR2 SVGIG (reference sequence). The CDR3 has 13 amino acids. Between the trimmed V and J ends, which lost 1 base and 3 bases, there was a span of 6 bases. CDR3 protein: CAWSGGSNEKLFF. For the CDR3, the DNA is TGTGCCTGGAGTGGGGGATCTAATGAAAAACTGTTTTTT.

The J gene is TRBJ2-3, the V gene TRBV12-5, with 8 bases aligning to TRBD1. The CDR3 runs to 15 residues. V lost 7 bases and J lost 5; bases outside the gene matches: 11. Per the germline V gene, CDR1 is LGHNT and CDR2 is FRNRAP. The CDR3 loop is CASAPDRGVGDTQYF. The DNA for the CDR3 is TGTGCTAGTGCCCCCGACAGGGGAGTTGGAGATACGCAGTATTTT.

This clonotype occurred once. V is TRBV10-3 and J is TRBJ2-3, with unresolved D. The CDR3 has 12 amino acids. V gave up 6 bases and J gave up 6 bases, with 10 bases separating them. Germline V gene sequence: CDR1 ENHRY, CDR2 SYGVKD. The CDR3 nucleotides are TGTGCCATCAGGCGCGATGGGGATACGCAGTATTTT. It is translated as CAIRRDGDTQYF.

Notes on this clonotype: A read error may produce the germline difference seen at one junction end. V usage is TRBV7-9 and J usage is TRBJ2-3, with D possibly TRBD1 on 6 matching bases. Germline V gene lookup returns CDR1 SEHNR and CDR2 FQNEAQ (reference sequence). The CDR3 is 15 residues long. The CDR3 sequence: CASSLDGQSTDTQYF. The DNA of the CDR3 is TGTGCCAGCAGCTTAGATGGACAGAGCACGGATACGCAGTATTTT.

This clonotype was seen ten or more times. The chain is built from TRBV6-5 and TRBJ2-1, with D tentatively TRBD1 (6 bases). The V end lost 5 bases, the J end lost 4 bases, and 15 bases lay between the germline ends. There are 15 residues in the CDR3. Germline V gene sequence: CDR1 MNHEY, CDR2 SVGAGI. The CDR3 spells CASSKDRTAYNEQFF. The DNA for the CDR3 is TGTGCCAGCAGTAAAGACCGGACAGCTTACAATGAGCAGTTCTTC.

This chain links TRBV4-1 with TRBJ2-7; 7 positions match TRBD2. From germline, CDR1 is MGHRA and CDR2 YSYEKL. This CDR3 has 17 residues. With V trimmed by 1 base and J by 4 bases, 13 bases remained unmatched. The CDR3 region is CASSQAVTSEMPYEQYF. The DNA of the CDR3 is TGCGCCAGCAGCCAAGCCGTTACTAGCGAGATGCCGTACGAGCAGTACTTC.

The gene calls are TRBV6-4 and TRBJ2-4, with D possibly being TRBD1 (6 bases). CDR3 length equals 14 residues. The V end lost 7 bases, the J end lost 5 bases, and 15 bases lay between the germline ends. Looked up from germline, CDR1 is MRHNA and CDR2 is SNTAGT. In DNA, the CDR3 is TGTGCCAGCACCGTGGGCAGGGGAGAAAACATTCAGTACTTC. It codes for CASTVGRGENIQYF.

Only a few counts were recorded for this clonotype. The rearrangement joins TRBV10-3 to TRBJ1-2; D uncertain. From germline, CDR1 is ENHRY and CDR2 SYGVKD. The V end was cut by 3 bases, the J end by 2 bases, with 13 bases between. This CDR3 region has 15 residues. The DNA of the CDR3 is TGTGCCATCAGTGACTTTAACCCGGCGAACTATGGCTACACCTTC. Translating it yields CAISDFNPANYGYTF.